The T cell receptor beta chain described here comes from a study of T cells in Graves' hyperthyroidism and ophthalmopathy. General study points: Model-based prediction identified ophthalmopathy a median 6.5 months prior to its onset.

Ophthalmopathy cases scored 3 or more on the Clinical Activity Score and 4 or more on NOSPECS grade, with duration below 3 months. The study excluded patients with uncontrolled infection, other autoimmune disease, pregnancy or lactation. This clonotype came up a few times. Antigen unknown. The CDR3 covers 13 residues. Unmatched junction bases numbered 0, after V lost 3 bases and J lost 0 bases. The germline V gene encodes CDR1 DFQATT and CDR2 SNEGSKA (reference sequence). What was amplified from RNA transcripts were TCR beta CDR3 regions. Using the HTBI primer set, a first-round RT-PCR was run on the TCR CDR3. TCRdb reanalysed the multiplex PCR reads using MiXCR and keeps one entry per CDR3 protein. Altogether hundreds of thousands of distinct CDR3 sequences are present, around 21% being singletons, with the ten largest covering about 34%.

Sequencing was performed on blood. This chain links TRBV20-1 with TRBJ2-3, with 7 bases lining up with TRBD2. This clonotype originated in a man aged 25 to 40 with Graves' ophthalmopathy. The CDR3 DNA follows: TGCAGTGCTAGGCGGGAGAGCACAGATACGCAGTATTTT. Translated: CSARRESTDTQYF.